This TCR beta chain was observed in a study of neurological immune-mediated disorders. Study-wide findings and caveats: The absence of shared CDR3 amino acid sequences among expanded clones across subjects suggests private repertoires in all groups.

Template-switch 5'RACE cDNA synthesis added a 10-nucleotide unique molecular identifier. Via MiXCR, TCRdb re-called the 5' RACE reads, giving one row per CDR3 protein. The sample comprises under 40,000 distinct CDR3 sequences, 10% to 15% of which are singletons, and around 2.3% rests with the top ten. This clonotype was seen once. Its specificity is not known. One end of the junction fails to match germline, which may point to a read error. The CDR3 contains 14 residues. Stated time point: longitudinal time-point 2. Healthy controls comprised blood bank volunteers in Maryland, USA. It was from 2 million PBMCs stored at -80 C that the unsorted libraries were obtained.

Sequenced: PBMCs. The source is a middle-aged woman in good health. The V gene is TRBV12-3 or TRBV12-4, the J gene TRBJ1-5; D not resolved. CDR3 sequence reads: CASSLSLGLRTQNF. The CDR3 DNA is TGTGCCAGCAGTCTCAGCTTAGGGCTAAGGACCCAGAATTTT.